This T cell receptor beta chain was obtained from a study of T cell responses to AZD1222 COVID-19 vaccine. General study findings and limits: Donors were chiefly white British, with a greater number of females, and clonal diversity was perhaps underestimated. Receipt of two AZD1222 doses was followed by a rise in Spike-specific TCR breadth and depth.

Comment on this clone: What it recognizes is unknown.

Trimming removed 2 bases at V and 12 bases at J, with 11 bases between. CDR3 length: 13 amino acids. Libraries were prepared by immunoSEQ multiplex PCR; TCRdb keeps only in-frame clonotypes and omits some of them. The repertoire includes about 150,000 clones, around nine tenths of them detected once, and about 7% sits in the top ten. The chain links TRBV12-3 or TRBV12-4 to TRBJ2-6; D is undetermined. The sequence was obtained from an adult who had recovered from COVID-19. This sample comprised peripheral blood, obtained after recovery from COVID-19. The CDR3 DNA sequence: TGTGCCAGCAGTTTACGGGCAGATAGCGTCCTGACTTTC. It specifies CASSLRADSVLTF.